A single sample gave rise to the 4 T cell receptor beta chains below, sequenced in a study of post-analysis software for immune sequencing data. Notes on the study in general: TRBV5-6, TRBV5-1 and TRBV20-1 were among a few TRBV segments more frequent in patients than controls.

The antigens of these receptors remain unknown. Every TCR beta cDNA library bore unique molecular identifiers. TCRdb recomputed calls from the PCR reads with MiXCR, one row per CDR3 protein. The profile covers fewer than 850,000 distinct CDR3 sequences, with roughly 29% appearing a single time and around 0.55% taken by the ten largest. The specimen was blood. These receptors all come from a girl aged 5-17 years with multiple sclerosis.

The chain is built from TRBV6-5 and TRBJ2-1; D call uncertain. This CDR3 comprises 13 residues. CDR1 is MNHEY, CDR2 SVGAGI, per germline. The ends were cut back, 5 bases at V and 8 bases at J, with 13 bases in the middle. This CDR3 is CASSPKTADEQFF. In nucleotides, the CDR3 is TGTGCCAGCAGTCCTAAGACTGCTGATGAGCAGTTCTTC.

The V and J genes are TRBV27 and TRBJ2-7; perhaps TRBD2 as D (5 bases). The CDR3 has 15 amino acids. Germline V CDR1 and CDR2: MNHEY, SMNVEV (reference sequence). V lost 5 bases, J lost 3 bases, and 17 bases lay in between. CDR3 sequence (DNA): TGTGCCAGCAGTCCGGACCCGAGCGGACTCTACGAGCAGTACTTC. The encoded protein is CASSPDPSGLYEQYF.

The chain employs TRBV7-8 and TRBJ2-7; 13 bases are a match to TRBD2. This CDR3 comprises 17 residues. J was trimmed by 6 bases and V by 5 bases; bases with no gene match: 13. Looked up from germline, CDR1 is SGHVS and CDR2 is FQNEAQ. The CDR3 DNA sequence: TGTGCCAGCAGCCCTGGACTAGCGGGAGCCTCTCGGGCCGAGCAGTACTTC. Protein sequence: CASSPGLAGASRAEQYF.

The J gene is TRBJ2-5, the V gene TRBV20-1; the D gene is possibly TRBD1 (6 bases). The CDR3 has 14 residues. The V end lost 6 bases, the J end lost 0 bases, and 14 bases lay between the germline ends. Germline V gives CDR1 DFQATT, CDR2 SNEGSKA (reference sequence). CDR3 DNA sequence: TGCAGTGCGGAGGCCGGACAGAACCAAGAGACCCAGTACTTC. Translation gives CSAEAGQNQETQYF.